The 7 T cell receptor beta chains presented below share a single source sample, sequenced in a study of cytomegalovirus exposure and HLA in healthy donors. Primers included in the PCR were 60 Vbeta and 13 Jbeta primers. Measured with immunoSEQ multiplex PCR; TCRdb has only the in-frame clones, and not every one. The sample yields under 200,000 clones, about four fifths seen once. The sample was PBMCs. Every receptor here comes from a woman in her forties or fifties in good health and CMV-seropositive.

CDR3 sequence reads: CASSRDRGLLQEQFF. The CDR3 bases are TGTGCCAGCAGTCGTGACAGGGGCCTTCTCCAGGAGCAGTTCTTC. The chain has TRBV14 and TRBJ2-1; TRBD1 agrees at 8 bases. Germline V CDR1 and CDR2: SGHDN, FVKESK. V lost 6 bases and J lost 10; bases outside the gene matches: 14. This CDR3 is 15 amino acids long.

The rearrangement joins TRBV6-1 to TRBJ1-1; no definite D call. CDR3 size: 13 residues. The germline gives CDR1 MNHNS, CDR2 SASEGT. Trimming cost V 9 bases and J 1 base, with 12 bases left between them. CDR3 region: CASHREKNTEAFF. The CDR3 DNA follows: TGTGCCAGTCACAGAGAAAAGAACACTGAAGCTTTCTTT.

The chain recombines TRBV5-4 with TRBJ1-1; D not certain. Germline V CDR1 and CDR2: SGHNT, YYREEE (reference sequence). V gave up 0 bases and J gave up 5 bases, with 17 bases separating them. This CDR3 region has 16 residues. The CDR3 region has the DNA TGTGCCAGCAGCTTGGCCCTGGCCTCAGGAGGTACTGAAGCTTTCTTT. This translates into CASSLALASGGTEAFF.

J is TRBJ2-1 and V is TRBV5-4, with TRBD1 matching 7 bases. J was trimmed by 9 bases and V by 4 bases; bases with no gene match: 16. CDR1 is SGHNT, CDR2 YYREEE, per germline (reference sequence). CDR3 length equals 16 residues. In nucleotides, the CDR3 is TGTGCCAGCAGCCGTTCCGGGACAGTCCTACACTCTGAGCAGTTCTTC. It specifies CASSRSGTVLHSEQFF.

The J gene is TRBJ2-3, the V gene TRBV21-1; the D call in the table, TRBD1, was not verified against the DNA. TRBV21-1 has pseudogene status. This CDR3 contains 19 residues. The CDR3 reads CASSKPSNAGTGCTDTQYF. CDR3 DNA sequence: TGTGCCAGCAGCAAACCGTCAAACGCCGGGACAGGGTGCACAGATACGCAGTATTTT.

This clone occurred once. The CDR3 bases are TGTGCCAGCAGTTTATTTTCGGGACAGGGCATGAACACTGAAGCTTTCTTT. Translation gives CASSLFSGQGMNTEAFF. This chain uses TRBV28 with TRBJ1-1; 9 positions match TRBD1. J gave up 0 bases and V 1 base, and 6 bases lay outside the gene matches. CDR3 length: 17 residues. Per the germline V gene, CDR1 is MDHEN and CDR2 is SYDVKM.

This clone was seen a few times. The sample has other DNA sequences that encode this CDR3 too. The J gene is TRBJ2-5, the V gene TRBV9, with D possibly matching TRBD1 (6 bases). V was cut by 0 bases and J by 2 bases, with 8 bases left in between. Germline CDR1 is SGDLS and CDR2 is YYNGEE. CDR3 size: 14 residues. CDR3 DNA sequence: TGTGCCAGCAGCGTAGGAGGACAGCAAGAGACCCAGTACTTC. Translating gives CASSVGGQQETQYF.